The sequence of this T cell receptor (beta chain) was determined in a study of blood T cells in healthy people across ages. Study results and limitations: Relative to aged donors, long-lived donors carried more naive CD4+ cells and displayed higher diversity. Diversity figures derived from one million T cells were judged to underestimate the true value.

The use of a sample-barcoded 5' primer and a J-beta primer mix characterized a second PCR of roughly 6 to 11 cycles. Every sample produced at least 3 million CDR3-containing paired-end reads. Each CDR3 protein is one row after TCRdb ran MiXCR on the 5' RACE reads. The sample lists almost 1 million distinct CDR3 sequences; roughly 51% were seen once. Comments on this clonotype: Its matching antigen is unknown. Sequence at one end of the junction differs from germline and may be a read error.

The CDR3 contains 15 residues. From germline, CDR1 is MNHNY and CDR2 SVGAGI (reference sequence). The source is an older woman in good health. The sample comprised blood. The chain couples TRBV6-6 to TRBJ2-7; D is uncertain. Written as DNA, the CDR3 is TGTGCCATCAGTTACTCTAGTCCAGGCCACTACGAGCAGTACTTC. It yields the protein CAISYSSPGHYEQYF.